The clone carrying this T cell receptor beta chain has more than one count but fewer than ten. Its antigen remains unknown. This specimen comes from a study of human T cells and chemical hapten exposure. Study background: TCR yields per sample varied mostly from small pooled library volume differences.

Notes on the study in general: As the donors had alopecia, their immune response may differ from healthy people's.

The sample's time point: pre-sensitization, week 0. Regarding treatment: therapeutic diphenylcyclopropenone sensitization with weekly scalp DPC. This CDR3 is 16 amino acids long. Germline lookup yields CDR1 SEHNR and CDR2 FQNEAQ (reference sequence). The V and J ends lost 1 base and 6 bases respectively, with 18 bases between them. One entry per CDR3 protein results from TCRdb running MiXCR on the RACE reads. The sample lists around 92,000 distinct CDR3 sequences; about 10% were seen once. The chain carries TRBV7-9 and TRBJ1-2, with D perhaps TRBD1 (6 bases). This TCR came from a woman aged 60-75 years with alopecia areata. Some clones in this sample may be carry-over from other donors' samples. This material consisted of whole blood, taken in connection with sensitization to the hapten diphenylcyclopropenone (DPC). DNA of the CDR3: TGTGCCAGCAGCTTAGGCGGGGGGGCAGACGCTAATGGCTACACCTTC. Protein: CASSLGGGADANGYTF.